The 25 T cell receptor beta chains in this list originate from one sample, sequenced in a study of CD8+CD57+ T cells in acquired aplastic anemia. Patients chosen for sequencing had shown CD8+CD57+ cell expansion by flow cytometry. Genomic DNA acted as the template from which TCR beta VDJ combination and CDR3 sequence profiling were carried out. Each CDR3 protein is one row after TCRdb ran MiXCR on the reads. The repertoire includes 400,000 to 600,000 distinct CDR3 sequences, around 33% of them detected once, and less than 0.85% sits in the top ten. The specimen was sorted CD4+, CD8+, or CD8+CD57+ T cells (not recorded which) from PBMCs. These receptors all stem from a human donor with aplastic anemia.

The chain carries TRBV6-2 or TRBV6-3 and TRBJ2-3; D possibly corresponds to TRBD2 (7 bases). Germline CDR1 and CDR2: MNHEY and SVGEGT. The CDR3 runs to 15 residues. V shed 7 bases and J shed 2 bases, with 16 bases lying between them. The CDR3 DNA reads as TGTGCCAGCACCCCCTTGGGGGGGGCCACAGATACGCAGTATTTT. It codes for CASTPLGGATDTQYF.

The gene calls are TRBV28 and TRBJ2-1, with D unresolved. V lost 7 bases, J lost 7 bases, and 14 bases lay in between. Germline CDR1 MDHEN, CDR2 SYDVKM. There are 13 residues in the CDR3. The CDR3 sequence is CASILSKGNEQFF. The DNA for the CDR3 is TGTGCCAGCATACTCTCGAAAGGGAATGAGCAGTTCTTC.

In this sample, this clonotype turned up many times. V gene TRBV15 combines with J gene TRBJ2-2; the match to TRBD1 covers 9 bases. Per the germline V gene, CDR1 is LNHNV and CDR2 is YYDKDF (reference sequence). V shed 3 bases and J 3 bases; nucleotides not matched to a gene: 11. This CDR3 spans 18 amino acids. CDR3 DNA sequence: TGTGCCACCAGCAGGACGACAGGGGGAAACTACTACACCGGGGAGCTGTTTTTT. It encodes CATSRTTGGNYYTGELFF.

This clonotype was detected only a few times. The CDR3 loop reads CSVLSPGTGVAYNEQFF. In nucleotides, the CDR3 is TGCAGCGTCCTAAGTCCCGGGACAGGGGTAGCCTACAATGAGCAGTTCTTC. The rearrangement joins TRBV29-1 to TRBJ2-1, with TRBD1 matching over 10 bases. The V and J ends lost 6 bases and 2 bases, in that order; junction bases with no gene match: 13. This CDR3 spans 17 amino acids. The V gene's germline CDR1 is SQVTM and CDR2 ANQGSEA.

This clonotype was detected ten times or more. The V call is TRBV25-1, the J call TRBJ2-7; TRBD1 matches at 7 bases. CDR3 length: 14 residues. Germline loops: CDR1 MGHDK, CDR2 SYGVNS. Trimming took 6 bases from V and 0 from J; bases not matched to a gene: 5. The CDR3: CASSIQGSSYEQYF. DNA for the CDR3: TGTGCCAGCAGCATACAGGGGAGCTCCTACGAGCAGTACTTC.

At least ten counts were recorded for this clonotype. The rearrangement links TRBV2 to TRBJ1-5; tentatively, D is TRBD1 (5 bases). CDR3 length: 14 residues. Per germline, CDR1 SNHLY and CDR2 FYNNEI. Trimming cost V 8 bases and J 3 bases, with 14 bases left between them. The CDR3, as DNA: TGTGCCAGCGCCGGGACTCTCACCAATCAGCCCCAGCATTTT. This gives the protein CASAGTLTNQPQHF.

The chain joins TRBV6-1 to TRBJ1-5; D is ambiguous. This CDR3 spans 14 amino acids. The V end lost 6 bases, the J end lost 3 bases, and 12 bases lay between the germline ends. Per germline, CDR1 MNHNS and CDR2 SASEGT. Written as DNA, the CDR3 is TGTGCCAGCAGGGAAACGGGATTCAATCAGCCCCAGCATTTT. Amino acid sequence: CASRETGFNQPQHF.

The rearrangement uses TRBV30 and TRBJ1-2; 8 nucleotides align to TRBD1. CDR1 is GTSNPN and CDR2 is SVGIG in the germline V gene (reference sequence). V lost 0 bases and J lost 9; bases outside the gene matches: 9. This CDR3 has 14 residues. The CDR3 sequence: CAWSVLAAGGRYTF. In nucleotides, the CDR3 is TGTGCCTGGAGTGTACTCGCGGCAGGGGGCCGCTACACCTTC.

The table lists this clonotype with many counts. The chain combines TRBV24-1 with TRBJ1-2; 7 nucleotides line up with TRBD1. The ends lost 8 bases at V and 4 bases at J; junction bases unmatched: 3. The CDR3 loop spans 12 amino acids. Germline V gene lookup returns CDR1 KGHDR and CDR2 SFDVKD. The CDR3 here is CATNGQAYGYTF. In DNA, the CDR3 is TGTGCCACCAATGGACAGGCCTATGGCTACACCTTC.

The rearrangement links TRBV29-1 to TRBJ1-5; 7 nucleotides align to TRBD1. In germline, CDR1 is SQVTM, CDR2 ANQGSEA. V lost 7 bases and J lost 5; bases outside the gene matches: 5. The CDR3 runs 12 residues. CDR3 residues: CSGRTGYQPQHF. For the CDR3, the DNA is TGCAGCGGAAGGACAGGCTATCAGCCCCAGCATTTT.

This clonotype was counted at least ten times. The rearrangement uses TRBV25-1 and TRBJ1-2; D remains unclear. Germline-derived CDR1 and CDR2 are MGHDK and SYGVNS. This CDR3 region has 12 residues. V was cut by 4 bases and J by 1 base, with 4 bases left in between. CDR3 protein: CASSASNYGYTF. The CDR3 nucleotides are TGTGCCAGCAGTGCCAGTAACTATGGCTACACCTTC.

This clonotype was seen at least ten times. The chain has TRBV20-1 and TRBJ2-3; 8 nucleotides line up with TRBD2. The trim removed 1 base at V and 2 bases at J, leaving 2 bases unmatched. Germline CDR1 and CDR2: DFQATT and SNEGSKA (reference sequence). This CDR3 is 14 amino acids long. The CDR3 sequence is CSARAGGVTDTQYF. The CDR3 DNA is TGCAGTGCTAGAGCGGGGGGGGTCACAGATACGCAGTATTTT.

For the CDR3, the DNA is TGCAGTGCTAGCCTACAGGGCAACGATGGCTACACCTTC. It codes for CSASLQGNDGYTF. The J gene is TRBJ1-2, the V gene TRBV20-1, with D perhaps TRBD1 (6 bases). The V and J ends lost 3 bases and 6 bases respectively, with 14 bases between them. CDR1 DFQATT and CDR2 SNEGSKA come from the germline V gene (reference sequence). This CDR3 contains 13 residues.

The rearrangement links TRBV5-6 to TRBJ1-3; possibly TRBD1 for D (5 bases). Between the trimmed V and J ends, which lost 2 bases and 2 bases, there was a span of 20 bases. CDR1 SGHDT and CDR2 YYEEEE come from the germline V gene. The CDR3 covers 18 residues. In DNA form, the CDR3 reads TGTGCCAGCAGCTTATCAGGGAAAGGCCATAGGACTGGAAACACCATATATTTT. The encoded protein is CASSLSGKGHRTGNTIYF. Full variable domain (remainder filled in from reference TRBV5-6 and TRBJ1-3): DAGVTQSPTHLIKTRGQQVTLRCSPKSGHDTVSWYQQALGQGPQFIFQYYEEEERQRGNFPDRFSGHQFPNYSSELNVNALLLGDSALYLCASSLSGKGHRTGNTIYFGEGSWLTVV.

The V gene is TRBV10-3, the J gene TRBJ2-2; D is possibly TRBD2 (6 bases). Germline V gives CDR1 ENHRY, CDR2 SYGVKD. The CDR3 is 14 residues long. V lost 10 bases and J lost 4, with 16 bases in between. Here the CDR3 DNA reads TGTGCCAGCGTTCTTCGGGACTCCACCGGGGAGCTGTTTTTT. Translation gives CASVLRDSTGELFF.

This clonotype was observed many times. The chain uses TRBV2 and TRBJ2-7; TRBD1 agrees at 10 bases. Trimming cost V 7 bases and J 4 bases; bases outside gene matches: 7. The CDR3 runs to 14 residues. Germline-derived CDR1 and CDR2 are SNHLY and FYNNEI. CDR3 DNA sequence: TGTGCCAGCAAGGAGGGACAGGGGTTTTACGAGCAGTACTTC. Protein: CASKEGQGFYEQYF.

The rearrangement links TRBV20-1 to TRBJ2-1, with a tentative D call TRBD2 (5 bases). V gave up 4 bases and J gave up 1 base, with 11 bases separating them. Per the germline V gene, CDR1 is DFQATT and CDR2 is SNEGSKA (reference sequence). The CDR3 is made up of 14 amino acids. The CDR3: CSAKVQRSYNEQFF. Here the CDR3 DNA reads TGCAGTGCTAAGGTCCAGCGGTCCTACAATGAGCAGTTCTTC.

This clonotype was observed a handful of times. The rearrangement links TRBV12-3 or TRBV12-4 to TRBJ2-3; TRBD2 aligns across 13 bases. Trimming took 6 bases from V and 6 from J; bases not matched to a gene: 6. The CDR3 consists of 15 residues. The CDR3 DNA follows: TGTGCCAGCAGGCGGACTAGCGGGGGCTGGGATACGCAGTATTTT. Translated: CASRRTSGGWDTQYF.

This clonotype was seen many times. Here the CDR3 DNA reads TGTGCCAGTAGTAAGGGACTAGCGGGAGTCGAGACCCAGTACTTC. Translated: CASSKGLAGVETQYF. The chain carries TRBV19 and TRBJ2-5; TRBD2 matches 14 bases. The ends lost 4 bases at V and 5 bases at J; junction bases unmatched: 3. Germline V gene data show CDR1 as LNHDA and CDR2 as SQIVND (reference sequence). This CDR3 contains 15 residues.

This clonotype appeared many times. The V and J genes are TRBV9 and TRBJ1-6; perhaps TRBD1 as D (5 bases). The CDR3 runs to 14 residues. V was trimmed by 4 bases and J by 6 bases, leaving 11 bases between them. CDR1 and CDR2 from the germline V gene are SGDLS and YYNGEE. Written as DNA, the CDR3 is TGTGCCAGCAGCCCAGCCCAGGGTAATTCACCCCTCCACTTT. It specifies CASSPAQGNSPLHF.

This clonotype has a handful of counts. The chain carries TRBV20-1 and TRBJ1-1; 9 nucleotides agree with TRBD1. Per germline, CDR1 DFQATT and CDR2 SNEGSKA (reference sequence). After removal of 5 bases from V and 3 bases from J, the junction contained 4 bases not matched to a gene. CDR3 length: 13 amino acids. The DNA for the CDR3 is TGCAGTGCTGGTGACAGGGGGGACACTGAAGCTTTCTTT. Translation gives CSAGDRGDTEAFF.

The V gene is TRBV2, the J gene TRBJ1-2; a weak D match, TRBD1 (5 bases). Germline loops: CDR1 SNHLY, CDR2 FYNNEI. The V end was cut by 6 bases, the J end by 2 bases, with 16 bases between. The CDR3 consists of 15 residues. The CDR3 DNA reads as TGTGCCAGCAGCTTCCTTCGGGGCCCAAACTATGGCTACACCTTC. It yields the protein CASSFLRGPNYGYTF.

This clonotype was detected ten times or more. This rearrangement joins TRBV20-1 to TRBJ2-7, with TRBD2 identical over 7 bases. This CDR3 region has 13 residues. V lost 3 bases to trimming and J lost 4 bases; unmatched junction nucleotides: 6. The germline gives CDR1 DFQATT, CDR2 SNEGSKA (reference sequence). The CDR3 loop is CSARSREWYEQYF. CDR3 sequence (DNA): TGCAGTGCTAGGTCGCGGGAGTGGTACGAGCAGTACTTC.

A word on this clonotype: The junction shows a germline mismatch at one end, possibly a read error. V usage is TRBV19 and J usage is TRBJ1-2; D is perhaps TRBD1 (6 bases). Looked up from germline, CDR1 is LNHDA and CDR2 is SQIVND (reference sequence). CDR3 size: 11 residues. The CDR3 bases are TGTGCCACCCACAGGGACTATGGCCACACCTTC. Protein: CATHRDYGHTF.

This clonotype has a count of ten or more. The J gene is TRBJ1-6, the V gene TRBV19; tentative D call: TRBD1 (6 bases). The V and J ends lost 3 bases and 11 bases respectively, with 14 bases between them. CDR1 and CDR2 from the germline V gene are LNHDA and SQIVND (reference sequence). The CDR3 runs to 14 residues. CDR3 in amino acids: CASSMTPGVPPLHF. CDR3 bases: TGTGCCAGTAGTATGACCCCAGGGGTGCCACCCCTCCACTTT.